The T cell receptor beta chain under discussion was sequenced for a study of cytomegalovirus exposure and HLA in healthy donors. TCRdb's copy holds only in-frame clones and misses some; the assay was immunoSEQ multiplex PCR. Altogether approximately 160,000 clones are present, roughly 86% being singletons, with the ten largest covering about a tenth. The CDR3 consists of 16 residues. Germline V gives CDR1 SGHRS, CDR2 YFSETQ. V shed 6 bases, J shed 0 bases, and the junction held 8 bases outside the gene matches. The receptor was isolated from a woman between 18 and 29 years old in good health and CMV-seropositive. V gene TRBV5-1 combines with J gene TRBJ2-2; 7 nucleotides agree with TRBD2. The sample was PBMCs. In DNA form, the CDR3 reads TGCGCCAGCACTATGGGCCGGGGGGCGAACACCGGGGAGCTGTTTTTT. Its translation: CASTMGRGANTGELFF.